Given below is one TCR beta chain in context. What it binds is unknown. The length of the CDR3 is 15 residues. Trimming pared 0 bases from V and 5 bases from J, leaving 14 bases between. Data came from immunoSEQ multiplex PCR; TCRdb stores just in-frame clones and leaves some out. The sample gives 55,000 to 70,000 clones, 70% to 85% of which show up once; around 2.4% is in the top ten. The data are from a study of OX40 agonist ivuxolimab in advanced cancers. Study context: Patients with prior anti-PD-1, anti-PD-L1 or anti-CTLA-4 therapy were eligible; 35% to 50% had some. The study, taken as a whole, reports: The study observed clonal expansion of CD4+ and CD8+ blood T cells by week 6 at 0.1 to 3.0 mg/kg.

Autoimmune disease history or systemic immunosuppression led to patient exclusion. The source of this sequence is an adult with an advanced solid tumor such as melanoma, head and neck, liver or kidney cancer. The chain has TRBV5-3 and TRBJ1-1; the D is unclear. TRBV5-3 is an ORF for which the function is uncertain. The specimen comprised CD4+ or CD8+ T cells sorted from blood, sampled in a trial of the OX40 agonist ivuxolimab. The CDR3, as DNA: TGTGCCAGAAGCTTGGCCTCGCCGACGAGTACTGAAGCTTTCTTT. The encoded protein is CARSLASPTSTEAFF.